These T cell receptor beta chains were read from a single sample in a study of shared clonotypes between healthy human individuals. The table came from immunoSEQ multiplex PCR; TCRdb's copy has only in-frame clones and leaves some out. The sample includes about 990,000 clones, 78% of them seen just once. Sequenced: memory CD4+ T cells from PBMCs. Every receptor here comes from a man aged 18-30 years in good health. Some clones in this sample may be carry-over from other donors' samples. The CDR3 runs from the conserved cysteine through the conserved F or W. The order of the fields is clone size, J gene, V gene, D gene, CDR3 protein, CDR3 DNA. D genes are given only for firm matches. The size field is filled for only some rows; it gives once, few, many or a size class.

NA | TRBJ2-4 | TRBV15 | TRBD1 | CATSRDSRGTPYYF | TGTGCCACCAGCAGAGATAGCAGGGGGACGCCCTACTACTTC
NA | TRBJ2-1 | TRBV10-1 | TRBD1 | CASSESRDRDYNEQFF | TGCGCCAGCAGTGAGTCGAGGGACAGGGACTACAATGAGCAGTTCTTC
few | TRBJ1-5 | TRBV2 | NA | CASSPPRGTNQPQHF | TGTGCCAGCAGCCCCCCACGGGGCACCAATCAGCCCCAGCATTTT
NA | TRBJ2-7 | TRBV28 | TRBD1 | CASIKAGQGEAHEQYF | TGTGCCAGCATCAAAGCCGGACAGGGGGAGGCCCACGAGCAGTACTTC
NA | TRBJ2-7 | TRBV2 | TRBD1 | CASRGTGRYYEQYF | TGTGCCAGCAGAGGGACAGGGAGATACTACGAGCAGTACTTC
NA | TRBJ2-3 | TRBV19 | NA | CASSPRDRAFADTQYF | TGTGCCAGTAGTCCCCGCGACCGGGCTTTCGCGGATACGCAGTATTTT
NA | TRBJ1-1 | TRBV28 | NA | CASSPYNTEAFF | TGTGCCAGCAGTCCTTATAACACTGAAGCTTTCTTT
NA | TRBJ2-5 | TRBV14 | TRBD2 | CASSRRDWLAGARMETQYF | TGTGCCAGCAGCCGAAGGGATTGGCTAGCGGGAGCGAGAATGGAGACCCAGTACTTC
NA | TRBJ1-4 | TRBV5-1 | NA | CASSLVGHNEKLFF | TGCGCCAGCAGCTTGGTAGGACATAATGAAAAACTGTTTTTT
NA | TRBJ1-1 | TRBV7-2 | NA | CASSLGGAFF | TGTGCCAGCAGCTTAGGTGGAGCTTTCTTT
NA | TRBJ1-6 | TRBV27 | NA | CASSWRPGVNSPLHF | TGTGCCAGCAGTTGGAGGCCGGGGGTGAATTCACCCCTCCACTTT
NA | TRBJ2-1 | TRBV5-1 | NA | CASSLSFGGRPWDEQFF | TGCGCCAGCAGCTTGTCATTCGGGGGACGCCCGTGGGATGAGCAGTTCTTC
NA | TRBJ1-5 | TRBV30 | TRBD1 | CAWSYNRGPQPQHF | TGTGCCTGGAGTTACAACAGGGGGCCTCAGCCCCAGCATTTT
NA | TRBJ2-1 | TRBV5-1 | TRBD1 | CASSLRTGGYNEQFF | TGCGCCAGCAGCCTAAGGACAGGCGGCTACAATGAGCAGTTCTTC
NA | TRBJ2-3 | TRBV6-6 | NA | CASSNTMDTQYF | TGTGCCAGCAGCAACACGATGGATACGCAGTATTTT
NA | TRBJ2-7 | TRBV19 | NA | CASSSAQGYEQYF | TGTGCCAGTAGTAGCGCACAGGGCTACGAGCAGTACTTC
once | TRBJ2-3 | TRBV7-3 | TRBD2 | CASSLFSTSATDTQYF | TGTGCCAGCAGCTTATTCTCGACTAGCGCGACAGATACGCAGTATTTT
many | TRBJ1-2 | TRBV27 | TRBD1 | CASSFRTGTYGYTF | TGTGCCAGCAGTTTCAGGACAGGGACCTATGGCTACACCTTC
NA | TRBJ2-7 | TRBV18 | NA | CASSPDSHEQYF | TGTGCCAGCTCACCCGACAGTCACGAGCAGTACTTC
once | TRBJ1-1 | TRBV4-1 | NA | CASSHPGRNYTEAFF | TGCGCCAGCAGCCACCCCGGACGGAACTACACTGAAGCTTTCTTT
NA | TRBJ1-1 | TRBV2 | NA | CASGDRAMTEAFF | TGTGCCAGCGGCGACAGAGCCATGACTGAAGCTTTCTTT
NA | TRBJ1-2 | TRBV9 | NA | CASSATPGEGYTF | TGTGCCAGCAGCGCGACCCCCGGGGAGGGCTACACCTTC
NA | TRBJ2-3 | TRBV5-1 | NA | CASSSPTEDTQYF | TGCGCCAGCAGCTCCCCGACAGAAGATACGCAGTATTTT
NA | TRBJ2-7 | TRBV30 | NA | CAWSQEGGLQQYF | TGTGCCTGGAGCCAGGAGGGTGGCCTCCAGCAGTACTTC
once | TRBJ1-4 | TRBV19 | NA | CASSIATGRNEKLFF | TGTGCCAGTAGTATAGCGACAGGACGTAATGAAAAACTGTTTTTT
NA | TRBJ2-7 | TRBV2 | NA | CASSVGSGYTYEQYF | TGTGCCAGCAGTGTTGGTTCGGGATATACCTACGAGCAGTACTTC
NA | TRBJ2-1 | TRBV6-5 | NA | CASSYSRTALGAGQFF | TGTGCCAGCAGTTACTCCCGGACAGCCCTGGGAGCGGGGCAGTTCTTC
NA | TRBJ2-6 | TRBV7-3 | NA | CASSLVAVGGYESGANVLTF | TGTGCCAGCAGCTTAGTGGCAGTCGGGGGCTACGAATCTGGGGCCAACGTCCTGACTTTC
NA | TRBJ1-1 | TRBV4-1 | NA | CASSQFGGRNTEAFF | TGCGCCAGCAGCCAATTTGGGGGCCGGAACACTGAAGCTTTCTTT